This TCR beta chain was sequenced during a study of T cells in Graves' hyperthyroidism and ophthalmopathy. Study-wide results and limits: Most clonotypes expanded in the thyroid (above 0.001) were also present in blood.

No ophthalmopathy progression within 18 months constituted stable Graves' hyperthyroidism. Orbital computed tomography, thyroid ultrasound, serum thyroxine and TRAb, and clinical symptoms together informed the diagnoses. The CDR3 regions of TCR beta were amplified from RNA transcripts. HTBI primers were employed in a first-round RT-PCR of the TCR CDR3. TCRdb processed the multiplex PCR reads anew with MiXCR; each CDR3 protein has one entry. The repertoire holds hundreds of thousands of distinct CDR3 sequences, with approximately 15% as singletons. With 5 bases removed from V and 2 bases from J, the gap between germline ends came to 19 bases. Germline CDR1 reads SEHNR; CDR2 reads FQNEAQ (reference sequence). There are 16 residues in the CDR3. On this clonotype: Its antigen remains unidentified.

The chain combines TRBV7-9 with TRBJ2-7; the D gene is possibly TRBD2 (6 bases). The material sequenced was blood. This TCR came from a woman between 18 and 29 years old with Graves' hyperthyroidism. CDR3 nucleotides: TGTGCCAGCAGCACCCGGGGGAGCGGGCCTGCCTACGAGCAGTACTTC. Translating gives CASSTRGSGPAYEQYF.